This T cell receptor (beta chain) stems from a study of cytomegalovirus exposure and HLA in healthy donors. This clone has a handful of counts. What it binds is not known. The PCR had 60 Vbeta and 13 Jbeta primers. TCRdb's copy holds only in-frame clones and misses some; the assay was immunoSEQ multiplex PCR. The sample has 180,000 or so clones; 9.5% are singletons. Whole-study results and caveats: Most CMV-associated TCR beta chains appeared HLA-restricted in a later analysis. Presence/absence analysis assumed near-uniform sequencing depth across donors.

Sequencing used PBMCs. The TCR comes from a woman under 40 in good health and CMV-seropositive.

The DNA of the CDR3 is TGCAGCTTTGCCTCTCGGTCCCGAGGGGATACGCAGTATTTT. Its protein product is CSFASRSRGDTQYF. The chain links TRBV29-1 to TRBJ2-3; D perhaps matches TRBD2 (5 bases). Trimming left V 8 bases short and J 6 bases short, with 21 bases between. The CDR3 spans 14 residues. Germline V gene sequence: CDR1 SQVTM, CDR2 ANQGSEA.